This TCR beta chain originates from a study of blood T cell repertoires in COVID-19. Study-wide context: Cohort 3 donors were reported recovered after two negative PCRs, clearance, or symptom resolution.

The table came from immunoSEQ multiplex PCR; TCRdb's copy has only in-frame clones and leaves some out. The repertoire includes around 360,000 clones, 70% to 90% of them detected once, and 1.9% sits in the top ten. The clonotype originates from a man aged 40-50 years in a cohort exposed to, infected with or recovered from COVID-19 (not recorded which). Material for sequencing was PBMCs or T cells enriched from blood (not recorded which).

The chain's CDR3 is CASSLSGQGGYGYTF. DNA for the CDR3: TGCGCCAGCAGCTTATCCGGACAGGGCGGCTATGGCTACACCTTC. The chain couples TRBV5-1 to TRBJ1-2, with 8 bases identical to TRBD1. The V and J ends lost 2 bases and 4 bases, in that order; junction bases with no gene match: 7. Germline CDR1 SGHRS, CDR2 YFSETQ. CDR3 length: 15 residues.